This T cell receptor beta chain was sequenced in a study of cytomegalovirus exposure and HLA in healthy donors. The PCR had 60 Vbeta and 13 Jbeta primers. Using immunoSEQ multiplex PCR, the repertoire was profiled, and TCRdb retains in-frame clones only, with some absent. The sample holds 140,000 to 150,000 clones, 76% seen once. Sample: PBMCs. The receptor was isolated from a woman between 35 and 50 years old in good health and CMV-seronegative.

The DNA of the CDR3 is TGTGCCAGTAGGCCTCAGACAGGGCGATTTTACAATGAGCAGTTCTTC. The encoded protein is CASRPQTGRFYNEQFF. This chain links TRBV19 with TRBJ2-1; TRBD1 matches at 7 bases. V lost 6 bases, J lost 4 bases, and 12 bases stayed unmatched. Germline loops: CDR1 LNHDA, CDR2 SQIVND (reference sequence). The length of the CDR3 is 16 residues. Full variable domain (remainder filled in from reference TRBV19 and TRBJ2-1): DGGITQSPKYLFRKEGQNVTLSCEQNLNHDAMYWYRQDPGQGLRLIYYSQIVNDFQKGDIAEGYSVSREKKESFPLTVTSAQKNPTAFYLCASRPQTGRFYNEQFFGPGTRLTVL.